This T cell receptor (beta chain) was sequenced during a study of response to subunit inactivated influenza vaccine. TCRdb re-called the RT-PCR reads through MiXCR, storing one row per CDR3 protein. Of 400,000 to 550,000 distinct CDR3 sequences in the sample, about 25% were seen once. The CDR3 spans 13 residues. Trimming took 3 bases from V and 4 from J, leaving 10 bases between them. Germline CDR1 is DFQATT and CDR2 is SNEGSKA (reference sequence). This clonotype has a handful of counts. Its target is unknown. Whole-study findings and limits: The authors put forward the suggestion that each seasonal influenza vaccination may bring in only a limited number of new T cells.

V gene TRBV20-1 combines with J gene TRBJ1-5, with D unresolved. The receptor was derived from a man aged 45-60 years who received an inactivated influenza vaccine. This material consisted of CD4+ T cells sorted from PBMCs, taken 5 days after vaccination. Here the CDR3 DNA reads TGCAGTGCTAGTGAGGCGGGGAATCAGCCCCAGCATTTT. Protein sequence: CSASEAGNQPQHF.